This is a list of T cell receptor beta chains from one sample in a study of identical twins. Each CDR3 protein is one row after TCRdb ran MiXCR on the 5' RACE reads. In the table there are 690,000 or so distinct CDR3 sequences, 5.5% to 7.5% of which are singletons. The sequenced material came from naive T cells sorted from blood. The receptor set was obtained from a man between 18 and 29 years old in good health. CDR3s include the opening cysteine and the closing phenylalanine or tryptophan. The D gene is left open where the match is weak. The size entry is marked missing in some rows and otherwise reads once, few, many or a size class.

V	J	size	D	CDR3	DNA
TRBV4-1	TRBJ1-2	few	.	CASSQAGPGASYGYTF	TGCGCCAGCAGCCAAGCAGGGCCAGGGGCGAGTTATGGCTACACCTTC
TRBV20-1	TRBJ2-2	many	.	CSAPGSKRVRGELFF	TGCAGTGCTCCTGGATCCAAGAGGGTCCGCGGGGAGCTGTTTTTT
TRBV7-9	TRBJ2-1	many	.	CASSLGAGYSEQFF	TGTGCCAGCAGCTTAGGAGCAGGGTATAGTGAGCAGTTCTTC
TRBV12-3/TRBV12-4	TRBJ2-1	.	TRBD2	CASSPLAGRGQFF	TGTGCCAGCAGCCCACTAGCGGGACGTGGGCAGTTCTTC
TRBV6-1	TRBJ2-2	few	.	CASSPGSEGELFF	TGTGCCAGCAGTCCGGGCTCCGAGGGGGAGCTGTTTTTT
TRBV10-3	TRBJ1-1	.	.	CAIRVGNTEAFF	TGTGCCATTAGAGTCGGGAACACTGAAGCTTTCTTT
TRBV20-1	TRBJ2-1	many	TRBD2	CSASGGLAFYNEQFF	TGCAGTGCTTCGGGGGGACTAGCATTCTACAATGAGCAGTTCTTC
TRBV20-1	TRBJ2-1	many	.	CSARDFLESSYNEQFF	TGCAGTGCTAGAGATTTTCTGGAGAGCTCCTACAATGAGCAGTTCTTC
TRBV7-6	TRBJ1-1	many	.	CASSFDPPQGNTEAFF	TGTGCCAGCAGCTTTGATCCGCCCCAGGGGAACACTGAAGCTTTCTTT
TRBV5-1	TRBJ2-1	.	.	CASSFDGRNNEQFF	TGCGCCAGCAGCTTTGATGGACGCAACAATGAGCAGTTCTTC
TRBV29-1	TRBJ2-3	many	.	CSVGGKGVKDTQYF	TGCAGCGTTGGGGGAAAAGGGGTCAAAGATACGCAGTATTTT
TRBV3-1	TRBJ2-5	few	.	CASSQARALAIETQYF	TGTGCCAGCAGCCAAGCCCGGGCCCTGGCCATAGAGACCCAGTACTTC
TRBV9	TRBJ2-2	many	.	CASSVSLRVNTGELFF	TGTGCCAGCAGCGTGTCATTACGGGTCAACACCGGGGAGCTGTTTTTT
TRBV6-6	TRBJ2-5	many	.	CASVDSQETQYF	TGTGCCAGCGTGGACAGTCAAGAGACCCAGTACTTC
TRBV6-4	TRBJ1-2	many	TRBD1	CASRPLQGAGYGYTF	TGTGCCAGCAGACCGCTACAGGGGGCAGGCTATGGCTACACCTTC
TRBV10-3	TRBJ2-3	many	.	CAIRSGRGTDTQYF	TGTGCCATCAGGTCAGGTAGGGGCACAGATACGCAGTATTTT
TRBV12-3/TRBV12-4	TRBJ1-1	many	.	CASSSRTDMNTEAFF	TGTGCCAGCAGTTCTCGGACAGACATGAACACTGAAGCTTTCTTT
TRBV20-1	TRBJ2-3	few	.	CSARVELATDTQYF	TGCAGTGCTAGAGTCGAGCTAGCGACGGATACGCAGTATTTT
TRBV20-1	TRBJ2-2	many	.	CSARPNTGELFF	TGCAGTGCTAGACCCAACACCGGGGAGCTGTTTTTT
TRBV20-1	TRBJ2-2	many	TRBD1	CSARMYRGRTGELFF	TGCAGTGCTAGAATGTACAGGGGGCGCACCGGGGAGCTGTTTTTT
TRBV6-5	TRBJ1-5	.	.	CASRLTTEAFQPQHF	TGTGCCAGCAGATTAACGACAGAAGCGTTTCAGCCCCAGCATTTT
TRBV7-9	TRBJ1-6	few	.	CASSSPGLLSSSPLHF	TGTGCCAGCAGTTCGCCGGGACTTCTTAGCAGTTCACCCCTCCACTTT
TRBV20-1	TRBJ2-1	many	.	CSALAPSSYNEQFF	TGCAGTGCTTTAGCGCCGAGCTCCTACAATGAGCAGTTCTTC
TRBV10-3	TRBJ2-2	many	TRBD2	CAIRLAANTGELFF	TGTGCCATCAGACTAGCGGCAAACACCGGGGAGCTGTTTTTT
TRBV29-1	TRBJ1-1	many	.	CSSWAPDDTEAFF	TGCAGCTCCTGGGCCCCAGACGACACTGAAGCTTTCTTT
TRBV15	TRBJ1-4	many	.	CATSRDAGINEKLFF	TGTGCCACCAGCAGAGATGCAGGGATTAATGAAAAACTGTTTTTT
TRBV29-1	TRBJ1-1	many	TRBD1	CSIDRGGTEAFF	TGCAGCATCGACAGGGGTGGGACTGAAGCTTTCTTT
TRBV5-1	TRBJ2-5	many	.	CASSLLPGQETQYF	TGCGCCAGCAGCCTCCTACCCGGACAAGAGACCCAGTACTTC
TRBV6-2/TRBV6-3	TRBJ1-1	few	.	CASSYWDGNTEAFF	TGTGCCAGCAGTTACTGGGACGGGAACACTGAAGCTTTCTTT
TRBV12-3/TRBV12-4	TRBJ1-2	many	.	CASSPNNYGYTF	TGTGCCAGCAGCCCCAATAACTATGGCTACACCTTC
TRBV12-3/TRBV12-4	TRBJ2-2	many	.	CASVGTTGELFF	TGTGCCAGTGTCGGCACCACCGGGGAGCTGTTTTTT
TRBV6-5	TRBJ2-7	few	.	CASSPRGTWDPLEQYF	TGTGCCAGCAGTCCTCGAGGGACTTGGGACCCCCTCGAGCAGTACTTC
TRBV7-9	TRBJ2-1	few	TRBD2	CASSLTSVSEQFF	TGTGCCAGCAGCTTGACTAGCGTTAGTGAGCAGTTCTTC
TRBV7-9	TRBJ2-6	few	.	CASSLVSRVLTF	TGTGCCAGCAGCTTAGTCAGTCGCGTCCTGACTTTC
TRBV12-3/TRBV12-4	TRBJ2-7	.	TRBD1	CASSLPGGSPYEQYF	TGTGCCAGCAGTCTCCCAGGGGGCTCCCCCTACGAGCAGTACTTC
TRBV12-3/TRBV12-4	TRBJ2-3	few	TRBD2	CASSLPTSGRTDTQYF	TGTGCCAGCAGTTTACCGACTAGCGGGAGGACAGATACGCAGTATTTT
TRBV20-1	TRBJ2-7	many	TRBD2	CSGNRDYSSGQYF	TGCAGTGGGAACCGGGACTACTCCTCTGGGCAGTACTTC
TRBV19	TRBJ2-3	few	TRBD2	CASMPLAGGQTDTQYF	TGTGCCAGTATGCCTCTAGCGGGAGGGCAGACAGATACGCAGTATTTT
TRBV12-3/TRBV12-4	TRBJ1-1	many	.	CASSLGQAAFF	TGTGCCAGCAGTTTGGGGCAGGCGGCTTTCTTT
TRBV15	TRBJ2-1	many	.	CATSRPGGNEQFF	TGTGCCACCAGCAGGCCCGGGGGCAATGAGCAGTTCTTC
TRBV20-1	TRBJ2-5	many	.	CSACRGADQETQYF	TGCAGTGCTTGCCGGGGAGCGGACCAAGAGACCCAGTACTTC
TRBV6-1	TRBJ1-5	few	.	CASTTSGTGNQPQHF	TGTGCCAGCACCACCTCCGGAACAGGGAATCAGCCCCAGCATTTT
TRBV9	TRBJ2-3	many	TRBD2	CASSVPRAGGADTQYF	TGTGCCAGCAGCGTGCCTCGAGCGGGAGGAGCAGATACGCAGTATTTT
TRBV2	TRBJ2-7	many	TRBD1	CASSDFPGQGAEQYF	TGTGCCAGCAGTGATTTCCCGGGACAGGGGGCCGAGCAGTACTTC
TRBV24-1	TRBJ2-1	many	.	CATSPTDLGAISYNEQFF	TGTGCCACCAGCCCCACGGATCTAGGAGCGATCTCCTACAATGAGCAGTTCTTC
TRBV28	TRBJ1-2	many	.	CASSLIQGRNGYTF	TGTGCCAGCAGTTTAATACAGGGACGGAATGGCTACACCTTC
TRBV4-2	TRBJ2-3	many	.	CASSNRDPDTQYF	TGTGCCAGCAGCAACAGGGACCCAGATACGCAGTATTTT
TRBV6-2/TRBV6-3	TRBJ1-5	.	.	CASSYYKSQPQHF	TGTGCCAGCAGTTACTACAAAAGTCAGCCCCAGCATTTT
TRBV6-4	TRBJ2-1	.	.	CASSDIGGSYNEQFF	TGTGCCAGCAGTGACATAGGGGGTTCCTACAATGAGCAGTTCTTC
TRBV12-5	TRBJ1-1	few	.	CASRSGRGAEAFF	TGTGCTAGTCGGTCCGGGAGGGGCGCTGAAGCTTTCTTT
TRBV29-1	TRBJ2-5	.	.	CSVAGTIVETQYF	TGCAGCGTAGCCGGGACGATTGTCGAGACCCAGTACTTC
TRBV30	TRBJ1-1	.	TRBD1	CAWNLGQGTEAFF	TGTGCCTGGAACTTAGGACAGGGAACTGAAGCTTTCTTT
TRBV6-1	TRBJ1-3	.	TRBD1	CASSEETGAGNTIYF	TGTGCCAGCAGTGAGGAGACAGGGGCTGGAAACACCATATATTTT